Each of the 32 T cell receptor beta chains below was sequenced from the same sample in a study of T cell responses to AZD1222 COVID-19 vaccine (dated by TCRdb to the early 2020s). The intended sense of this specimen's time point label: baseline before first vaccination. Library method: the immunoSEQ multiplex PCR assay. The table comes from immuneACCESS by way of TCRdb, which keeps in-frame sequences with V and J called. Part of the clones is missing from these tables; in studies checked, under half for an unresolved V gene and the rest for unknown reasons. The sample table records roughly 140,000 clones; under 95% of these occur just once. The leading ten clones occupy 4% to 6% of the sample. Sequencing was performed on peripheral blood, taken on day 0 of AZD1222 vaccination. The receptors here all came from an adult in good health.

J is TRBJ2-7 and V is TRBV6-2 or TRBV6-3; 7 bases are shared with TRBD2. Trimming at V came to 4 bases and at J to 6 bases, leaving 9 bases not matched to a gene. The CDR3 is made up of 14 amino acids. CDR1 MNHEY and CDR2 SVGEGT come from the germline V gene. The DNA of the CDR3 is TGTGCCAGCAGTTCTAGCGGCCGAGCCCTCGAGCAGTACTTC. Translating gives CASSSSGRALEQYF.

V and J are TRBV19 and TRBJ1-2; D not resolved. Trimming stripped 7 bases from V and 5 bases from J, with 14 bases between. The CDR3 loop spans 13 amino acids. Germline CDR1 LNHDA, CDR2 SQIVND (reference sequence). As DNA, the CDR3 is TGTGCCAGTAACCCCGCCGGACTATATGGCTACACCTTC. This sequence encodes CASNPAGLYGYTF.

The chain links TRBV19 to TRBJ1-3; TRBD1 matches 7 bases. CDR3 length: 15 amino acids. Unmatched junction bases numbered 7, after V lost 8 bases and J lost 0 bases. The germline V gene encodes CDR1 LNHDA and CDR2 SQIVND (reference sequence). CDR3 sequence reads: CASADRAGSGNTIYF. The CDR3 coding sequence is TGTGCCAGTGCTGACAGGGCCGGCTCTGGAAACACCATATATTTT.

The gene calls are TRBV11-3 and TRBJ1-1; D may be TRBD1 (6 bases). V was trimmed by 0 bases and J by 5 bases, leaving 7 bases between them. This CDR3 is built from 13 residues. CDR1 SGHNT and CDR2 YENEEA come from the germline V gene. The CDR3 DNA sequence: TGTGCCAGCAGCTTAGAAGGGACAACTGAAGCTTTCTTT. This encodes CASSLEGTTEAFF.

J is TRBJ2-1 and V is TRBV7-3; D ambiguous. From germline, CDR1 is SGHTA and CDR2 FQGTGA. The CDR3 runs 12 residues. Trimming stripped 4 bases from V and 7 bases from J, with 8 bases between. The CDR3 is CASSSLGNEQFF. As DNA, the CDR3 is TGTGCCAGCAGCTCCTTAGGGAATGAGCAGTTCTTC.

J is TRBJ2-7 and V is TRBV9; D is unclear. Germline assignment: CDR1 SGDLS and CDR2 YYNGEE. V was clipped by 0 bases and J by 5 bases, with 9 bases between them. The CDR3 sequence is 13 residues long. The CDR3 spells CASSVGQNNEQYF. The CDR3 DNA sequence: TGTGCCAGCAGCGTAGGACAAAATAACGAGCAGTACTTC. Full variable domain (remainder filled in from reference TRBV9 and TRBJ2-7): DSGVTQTPKHLITATGQRVTLRCSPRSGDLSVYWYQQSLDQGLQFLIQYYNGEERAKGNILERFSAQQFPDLHSELNLSSLELGDSALYFCASSVGQNNEQYFGPGTRLTVT.

This chain links TRBV7-2 with TRBJ2-1, with D perhaps matching TRBD1 (6 bases). Germline assignment: CDR1 SGHTA and CDR2 FQGNSA. This CDR3 is built from 16 residues. Deletions cut 5 bases from V and 2 bases from J, with 16 bases between. DNA for the CDR3: TGTGCCAGCAGCAAAACAGGGAGCCGAGCCTACAATGAGCAGTTCTTC. Amino acid sequence: CASSKTGSRAYNEQFF.

The chain employs TRBV12-5 and TRBJ1-3; 7 bases align to TRBD1. The CDR3 consists of 15 residues. The germline V gene encodes CDR1 LGHNT and CDR2 FRNRAP. V shed 6 bases and J 3 bases; nucleotides not matched to a gene: 8. The CDR3 coding sequence is TGTGCTAGTGGGGGGGGACAGAAGATTGGAAACACCATATATTTT. It yields the protein CASGGGQKIGNTIYF.

The chain is built from TRBV6-2 or TRBV6-3 and TRBJ2-7, with 8 bases identical to TRBD2. Trimming at V came to 4 bases and at J to 0 bases, leaving 11 bases not matched to a gene. Germline V gene lookup returns CDR1 MNHEY and CDR2 SVGEGT. This CDR3 contains 17 residues. The CDR3 DNA reads as TGTGCCAGCAGTTCGGAGCGGGAGTTCCCCCTCTCCTACGAGCAGTACTTC. Amino acids: CASSSEREFPLSYEQYF.

The rearrangement links TRBV6-6 to TRBJ1-3, with a weak D call TRBD1 (5 bases). Deletions cut 5 bases from V and 0 bases from J, with 11 bases between. The CDR3 contains 15 residues. Germline V CDR1 and CDR2: MNHNY, SVGAGI (reference sequence). The CDR3 is CASSPAGASGNTIYF. CDR3 DNA: TGTGCCAGCAGTCCCGCCGGGGCCTCTGGAAACACCATATATTTT.

V usage is TRBV11-2 and J usage is TRBJ2-7; TRBD1 might be the D (5 bases). V lost 2 bases and J 5 bases, leaving 22 bases between the germline ends. There are 17 residues in the CDR3. Germline loops: CDR1 SGHAT, CDR2 FQNNGV. This chain's CDR3 is CASSLSQALRGENEQYF. The CDR3 nucleotides read TGTGCCAGCAGCTTATCGCAGGCACTTAGGGGTGAGAACGAGCAGTACTTC. Based on the CDR3 plus reference TRBV11-2 and TRBJ2-7, the full variable domain is EAGVAQSPRYKIIEKRQSVAFWCNPISGHATLYWYQQILGQGPKLLIQFQNNGVVDDSQLPKDRFSAERLKGVDSTLKIQPAKLEDSAVYLCASSLSQALRGENEQYFGPGTRLTVT.

This rearrangement joins TRBV7-9 to TRBJ2-2, with D possibly being TRBD1 or TRBD2 (6 bases each). The length of the CDR3 is 15 residues. Trimming removed 5 bases at V and 6 bases at J, with 16 bases between. Germline V CDR1 and CDR2: SEHNR, FQNEAQ (reference sequence). The CDR3 nucleotides are TGTGCCAGCAGCCTACACGTTGGGGGGCCCGGGGAGCTGTTTTTT. Its protein product is CASSLHVGGPGELFF.

The chain combines TRBV5-5 with TRBJ2-2; D is unresolved. V was cut by 6 bases and J by 8 bases, with 8 bases left in between. Germline V gene data show CDR1 as SGHKS and CDR2 as YYEKEE (reference sequence). The CDR3 contains 11 residues. The CDR3 reads CASTAQGELFF. For the CDR3, the DNA is TGTGCCAGCACGGCACAGGGGGAGCTGTTTTTT.

The V call is TRBV5-4, the J call TRBJ1-4; no firm D call. Germline V CDR1 and CDR2: SGHNT, YYREEE (reference sequence). This CDR3 contains 15 residues. V was cut by 2 bases and J by 0 bases, with 8 bases left in between. The CDR3 DNA sequence: TGTGCCAGCAGCTTTCGAGACGCAACTAATGAAAAACTGTTTTTT. Its protein is CASSFRDATNEKLFF. Full variable domain (missing parts from reference TRBV5-4 and TRBJ1-4): ETGVTQSPTHLIKTRGQQVTLRCSSQSGHNTVSWYQQALGQGPQFIFQYYREEENGRGNFPPRFSGLQFPNYSSELNVNALELDDSALYLCASSFRDATNEKLFFGSGTQLSVL.

The genes are TRBV5-1 and TRBJ2-2; 9 nucleotides match TRBD2. The CDR3 is made up of 16 amino acids. Trimming at V came to 4 bases and at J to 4 bases, leaving 8 bases not matched to a gene. Germline CDR1 SGHRS, CDR2 YFSETQ. CDR3 sequence reads: CASSVVSGSGTGELFF. CDR3 bases: TGCGCCAGCAGCGTGGTTAGCGGGAGTGGCACCGGGGAGCTGTTTTTT.

The chain recombines TRBV7-8 with TRBJ1-1; D gene ambiguous. V was trimmed by 5 bases and J by 1 base, leaving 5 bases between them. Germline CDR1 is SGHVS and CDR2 is FQNEAQ. This CDR3 has 12 residues. Written as DNA, the CDR3 is TGTGCCAGCAGCGACAAGAACACTGAAGCTTTCTTT. Encoded protein: CASSDKNTEAFF.

V gene TRBV6-5 combines with J gene TRBJ1-1; D gene ambiguous. CDR1 MNHEY and CDR2 SVGAGI come from the germline V gene. The CDR3 sequence is 13 residues long. Between the trimmed V and J ends, which lost 4 bases and 3 bases, there was a span of 9 bases. The CDR3 nucleotides read TGTGCCAGCAGTTCCGGAACTTACACTGAAGCTTTCTTT. Protein sequence: CASSSGTYTEAFF.

This clone was detected only once. The chain is built from TRBV7-9 and TRBJ2-7; 7 bases are a match to TRBD1. J lost 0 bases, V lost 3 bases, and 8 bases had no gene match. The CDR3 runs 16 residues. Germline lookup yields CDR1 SEHNR and CDR2 FQNEAQ (reference sequence). CDR3 protein: CASSFGQAGVSYEQYF. DNA of the CDR3: TGTGCCAGCAGCTTCGGACAGGCTGGGGTCTCCTACGAGCAGTACTTC.

This clone was found a few times. The chain carries TRBV6-4 and TRBJ1-6, with TRBD1 identical over 7 bases. The CDR3 extends over 14 amino acids. J lost 6 bases, V lost 3 bases, and 2 bases had no gene match. The germline CDR1 and CDR2 sequences are MRHNA and SNTAGT. As DNA, the CDR3 is TGTGCCAGCAGTGAGCGGGACAGTAATTCACCCCTCCACTTT. Translating gives CASSERDSNSPLHF.

The genes are TRBV28 and TRBJ1-1, with no clear D. CDR1 and CDR2 (germline): MDHEN, SYDVKM. CDR3 length: 13 amino acids. V was clipped by 6 bases and J by 4 bases, with 12 bases between them. The CDR3, as DNA: TGTGCCAGCAGACTACTCGGAGGCACTGAAGCTTTCTTT. Amino acid sequence: CASRLLGGTEAFF.

The chain recombines TRBV7-2 with TRBJ1-2, with TRBD1 as a possible D gene (5 bases). This CDR3 is built from 14 residues. Germline-derived CDR1 and CDR2 are SGHTA and FQGNSA. V lost 2 bases and J lost 6, with 13 bases in between. The CDR3 sequence is CASSLSPGLNGYTF. The CDR3, as DNA: TGTGCCAGCAGCTTATCTCCGGGACTCAATGGCTACACCTTC.

The CDR3 DNA is TGCGCCAGCAGCTTCGAAGGTGGTTACGAAAAACTGTTTTTT. This sequence encodes CASSFEGGYEKLFF. This chain connects TRBV5-1 to TRBJ1-4; the D is unclear. The CDR3 covers 14 residues. Trimming shortened V by 2 bases and J by 8 bases, and 13 bases separated the two germline ends. CDR1 SGHRS and CDR2 YFSETQ come from the germline V gene.

The chain carries TRBV2 and TRBJ2-3, with 8 bases aligning to TRBD2. The CDR3 sequence is 14 residues long. The V gene's germline CDR1 is SNHLY and CDR2 FYNNEI. Trimming took 9 bases from V and 1 from J; bases not matched to a gene: 6. For the CDR3, the DNA is TGTGCCAGATCGCGGGGGGCGGGCACAGATACGCAGTATTTT. This encodes CARSRGAGTDTQYF.

V and J are TRBV10-3 and TRBJ2-3, with 14 positions matching TRBD2. Germline lookup yields CDR1 ENHRY and CDR2 SYGVKD. Trimming cost V 3 bases and J 0 bases; bases outside gene matches: 8. The CDR3 sequence is 19 residues long. The CDR3 sequence is CAISDSPGLAGVSTDTQYF. In DNA, the CDR3 is TGTGCCATCAGTGACTCACCGGGACTAGCGGGAGTTAGCACAGATACGCAGTATTTT.

The V and J genes are TRBV12-2 and TRBJ1-5. TRBV12-2 is a pseudogene. This CDR3 comprises 12 residues. The CDR3 bases are TGTGCAACCCAGCCTGGCTATCAGCCCCAGCATTTT. It encodes CATQPGYQPQHF.

The chain has TRBV19 and TRBJ2-1; maybe TRBD2 (5 bases). V lost 0 bases, J lost 0 bases, and 15 bases lay in between. The germline gives CDR1 LNHDA, CDR2 SQIVND (reference sequence). CDR3 size: 18 residues. CDR3 sequence: CASSIDKGTGSSYNEQFF. CDR3 DNA: TGTGCCAGTAGTATAGATAAGGGAACGGGAAGCTCCTACAATGAGCAGTTCTTC.

V is TRBV5-1 and J is TRBJ1-6; D may be TRBD1 (6 bases). This CDR3 comprises 14 residues. CDR1 and CDR2 from the germline V gene are SGHRS and YFSETQ. Trimming pared 9 bases from V and 9 bases from J, leaving 19 bases between. CDR3 DNA sequence: TGCGCCAACCCTCAGGGACAACGTTTTTCACCCCTCCACTTT. Protein sequence: CANPQGQRFSPLHF.

The chain uses TRBV4-3 and TRBJ1-6, with D perhaps matching TRBD1 (5 bases). The CDR3 is 13 amino acids. Germline CDR1 is LGHNA and CDR2 is YSLEER. The ends were cut back, 0 bases at V and 9 bases at J, with 6 bases in the middle. CDR3 nucleotides: TGCGCCAGCAGCCAAGAGGGGACTTCACCCCTCCACTTT. Amino acid sequence: CASSQEGTSPLHF.

The chain recombines TRBV15 with TRBJ2-2, with 9 bases aligning to TRBD1. Germline V gives CDR1 LNHNV, CDR2 YYDKDF (reference sequence). V was clipped by 1 base and J by 3 bases; unmatched bases: 0. The CDR3 extends over 15 amino acids. The CDR3 DNA reads as TGTGCCACCAGCAGAGGGACAGGGGACACCGGGGAGCTGTTTTTT. This sequence encodes CATSRGTGDTGELFF.

The chain combines TRBV5-1 with TRBJ2-7; TRBD1 or TRBD2 may be the D gene (6 bases each). This CDR3 has 17 amino acids. Between the trimmed V and J ends, which lost 4 bases and 2 bases, there was a span of 22 bases. Per the germline V gene, CDR1 is SGHRS and CDR2 is YFSETQ. DNA for the CDR3: TGCGCCAGCAGCCCGTTAGGGGGTGGGGGGATACCCTACGAGCAGTACTTC. Its translation: CASSPLGGGGIPYEQYF.

The V gene is TRBV6-5, the J gene TRBJ2-2; the D is unclear. Germline CDR1 is MNHEY and CDR2 is SVGAGI. The CDR3 length is 12 residues. V was trimmed by 4 bases and J by 1 base, leaving 1 base between them. The CDR3, as DNA: TGTGCCAGCAGTTGGAACACCGGGGAGCTGTTTTTT. Translation: CASSWNTGELFF.

V usage is TRBV5-6 and J usage is TRBJ2-5; maybe TRBD1 (7 bases). The CDR3 has 15 residues. Germline CDR1 reads SGHDT; CDR2 reads YYEEEE. V lost 3 bases and J 5 bases, leaving 17 bases between the germline ends. The CDR3 DNA reads as TGTGCCAGCAGCTCGTATCCGACAGGGAGGGAGACCCAGTACTTC. Its protein product is CASSSYPTGRETQYF.